Detailed here is one TCR beta chain. Assay: immunoSEQ multiplex PCR; the TCRdb copy retains only in-frame clones and omits some. The sample holds about 83,000 clones, 90% to 97% seen once. The sample comes from a study of technical replicates of blood from four donors. Per the germline V gene, CDR1 is KGHSH and CDR2 is LQKENI. The CDR3 is 15 amino acids. Trimming took off 1 base at V and 1 base at J, with 9 bases between the two ends. The origin of this receptor is a human donor in good health. Sequencing input: T cells isolated from PBMCs. This chain uses TRBV18 with TRBJ2-3; D not resolved. CDR3 loop: CASSPRAEGTDTQYF. The CDR3 DNA reads TGTGCCAGCTCACCACGCGCGGAAGGCACAGATACGCAGTATTTT.